This T cell receptor beta chain emerged from a study of T cell repertoires in cytomegalovirus infection. The CDR3 has 14 residues. Germline V gene lookup returns CDR1 MGHRA and CDR2 YSYEKL. Deletions cut 0 bases from V and 4 bases from J, with 10 bases between. TCRdb reprocessed the reads with MiXCR, giving one entry per CDR3 protein. Counted here are roughly 700,000 distinct CDR3 sequences, about 33% occurring once; the ten biggest clones make up roughly 18%. This clonotype was recorded at least ten times. Its antigen is unknown. The TCR comes from a human donor in good health (CMV status not recorded). Some clones in this sample may be carry-over from other donors' samples. The chain links TRBV4-1 to TRBJ2-7; D is possibly TRBD2 (5 bases). The sample in question was cultured PBMCs, obtained from culture after CMV antigen stimulation. The CDR3 protein is CASSQDPRVYEQYF. For the CDR3, the DNA is TGCGCCAGCAGCCAAGATCCGAGGGTATACGAGCAGTACTTC.